Listed below are T cell receptor beta chains from one sample, sequenced in a study of T cell clonotyping in hematopoietic cell transplantation. Clones were sequenced by immunoSEQ multiplex PCR, and TCRdb holds only the in-frame ones, with some missing. The data hold 45,000 or so clones, with around 83% observed a single time. The sample in question was peripheral blood mononuclear cells, obtained before stem cell transplant. These receptors were obtained from a man between 60 and 70 years old with myelodysplastic syndrome. Some clones in this sample may be carry-over from other donors' samples. Both conserved end residues are part of each CDR3. The D gene is left open where the match is weak. Clone size is shown for a subset of rows, as once, few, many or a class of expanded clone.

size	D	J	V	DNA	CDR3
-	TRBD1	TRBJ1-2	TRBV29-1	TGCAGCGTTGCACAGGGGGACTACTATGGCTACACCTTC	CSVAQGDYYGYTF
-	-	TRBJ2-5	TRBV11-2	TGTGCCAGCAGCTTAGGGGCTCGGCAGGGTGCGGGAGAGACCCAGTACTTC	CASSLGARQGAGETQYF
-	TRBD1	TRBJ2-5	TRBV4-1	TGCGCCAGCAGTGTACAGGGGTCACAAGAGACCCAGTACTTC	CASSVQGSQETQYF
-	TRBD1	TRBJ1-5	TRBV6-1	TGTGCCAGCAGTGACTATTCGACAGGGGATATTCAGCCCCAGCATTTT	CASSDYSTGDIQPQHF
-	-	TRBJ1-1	TRBV19	TGTGCCAGTAGTATCGGCCCCGGGGTCACTGAAGCTTTCTTT	CASSIGPGVTEAFF
-	-	TRBJ1-1	TRBV25-1	TGTGCCAGCAGCCCAACCCGGGCCCTGAACACTGAAGCTTTCTTT	CASSPTRALNTEAFF
few	-	TRBJ1-1	TRBV7-2	TGTGCCAGCAGCTTAGGGTCTAATAGGAACACTGAAGCTTTCTTT	CASSLGSNRNTEAFF
once	-	TRBJ1-2	TRBV18	TGTGCCAGCTCACTAAAGACAGGCTATGGCTACACCTTC	CASSLKTGYGYTF
-	-	TRBJ1-3	TRBV12-5	TGTGCTAGTGGTTATGGGGGGAACGGAAACACCATATATTTT	CASGYGGNGNTIYF
-	-	TRBJ2-7	TRBV6-5	TGTGCCAGCAGAAACCGGTACGAGCAGTACTTC	CASRNRYEQYF